This paragraph covers one TCR beta chain sequence. This CDR3 spans 14 amino acids. Germline V gene lookup returns CDR1 SGHRS and CDR2 YFSETQ. J was trimmed by 2 bases and V by 4 bases; bases with no gene match: 5. This specimen belongs to a study of T cell responses to AZD1222 COVID-19 vaccine. Clones were read by immunoSEQ multiplex PCR, and TCRdb kept only the in-frame ones, dropping some. The data hold under 200,000 clones, with more than 80% observed a single time. The chain is built from TRBV5-1 and TRBJ1-1, with 7 bases fitting TRBD1. The sequence was collected from an adult who received the MenACWY meningococcal vaccine as a control. Sequenced here: peripheral blood, sampled 28 days after the second dose of the MenACWY control vaccine. The CDR3 region is CASSGGQINTEAFF. The CDR3, as DNA: TGCGCCAGCAGCGGGGGACAGATTAACACTGAAGCTTTCTTT.